The source of this T cell receptor (beta chain) is a study of OX40 agonist ivuxolimab in advanced cancers. Across the whole study: Hepatocellular carcinoma, melanoma, renal cell or head and neck cancer affected the dose-escalation patients. Study results and limitations: CD4+ and CD8+ T cells in blood underwent clonal expansion by week 6 at 0.1 to 3.0 mg/kg.

Sequencing used immunoSEQ multiplex PCR; TCRdb keeps in-frame clones, though not all of them. The data contain 55,000 to 85,000 clones, 75% to 90% of them singletons. A remark on this clone: Its antigen is still unknown.

The germline V gene has CDR1 SEHNR and CDR2 FQNEAQ (reference sequence). J lost 5 bases, V lost 0 bases, and 7 bases had no gene match. The CDR3 is made up of 15 amino acids. The sequencing used CD4+ or CD8+ T cells sorted from blood, collected in a trial of the OX40 agonist ivuxolimab. The V and J genes are TRBV7-9 and TRBJ2-7; 7 nucleotides agree with TRBD1. The clonotype originates from an adult with an advanced solid tumor such as melanoma, head and neck, liver or kidney cancer. The CDR3 DNA is TGTGCCAGCAGCTTAGCTGGGCAGGGGGTCCACGAGCAGTACTTC. Translated, it gives CASSLAGQGVHEQYF.